The rows below give T cell receptor beta chains drawn from one sample of a study of T cells expressing NK-cell markers. TCRdb reprocessed the 5' RACE reads, with one entry per CDR3 protein and no DNA. This table lists about 150,000 distinct CDR3 sequences. The sequenced sample was blood T cells: a sorted CD56 or NKG2C T cell subset, CD4+ or CD8+ T cells, or bulk PBMC T cells (not recorded which). These receptors all stem from a man aged 18-69 years in good health. Each CDR3 is given with its conserved first and last residue. Fields, in order: V gene, CDR3 length, J gene, CDR3 protein.

TRBV4-2	14	TRBJ2-3	CASSPSGTQNTQYF
TRBV5-8	18	TRBJ2-1	CASSGGGTSGGAGNEQFF
TRBV7-3	15	TRBJ2-1	CASSYGQGAGNEQFF
TRBV27	11	TRBJ1-6	CASSLGGPLHF
TRBV20-1	15	TRBJ2-5	CSARDGTSGGETQYF
TRBV7-9	12	TRBJ1-1	CASRLGDTEAFF
TRBV6-5	14	TRBJ2-7	CASSYGGSGTVQYF
TRBV12-3/TRBV12-4	12	TRBJ1-5	CASSLGGQPQHF
TRBV28	14	TRBJ2-1	CASSSLAGNNEQFF
TRBV13	19	TRBJ2-3	CASSSISSGGAEYMDTQYF
TRBV20-1	13	TRBJ2-1	CSARVPNYNEQFF
TRBV27	15	TRBJ1-1	CASNFMTSLGTEAFF
TRBV4-1	15	TRBJ1-1	CASSQGVVFLTEAFF
TRBV7-9	17	TRBJ2-3	CASSGVAVAGDADTQYF
TRBV6-1	16	TRBJ2-5	CAPKTPGGPKGETQYF
TRBV5-4	16	TRBJ2-5	CASSYAGILGAETQYF
TRBV2	13	TRBJ2-2	CASNSREAGELFF
TRBV20-1	14	TRBJ1-2	CSARAYRESGGYTF
TRBV12-5	15	TRBJ2-5	CASTPWTGPMRTQYF
TRBV2	14	TRBJ2-5	CARGIRVGQETQYF
TRBV4-1	16	TRBJ2-1	CASSQPGGSSYNEQFF
TRBV20-1	13	TRBJ2-7	CSAAGTNSYEQYF
TRBV13	14	TRBJ2-1	CASSLAGGYNEQFF
TRBV4-2	16	TRBJ2-1	CASSQVASGVYNEQFF
TRBV6-1	14	TRBJ1-5	CASPGREGNQPQHF
TRBV29-1	11	TRBJ2-1	CSDSINHEQFF
TRBV9	12	TRBJ2-7	CASSPGAYEQYF
TRBV3-1	16	TRBJ2-7	CASSQEGEGTSYEQYF
TRBV11-1	14	TRBJ1-1	CASSLGGDMTEAFF
TRBV6-1	16	TRBJ1-3	CASSEASWLAGNTIYF
TRBV6-2/TRBV6-3	14	TRBJ1-1	CASSYETGVTEAFF
TRBV6-1	17	TRBJ1-2	CASSEEGGGISNYGYTF
TRBV14	13	TRBJ2-1	CASSQLAGFEQFF
TRBV4-2	18	TRBJ2-6	CASSQDPPTGAGANVLTF
TRBV27	12	TRBJ2-1	CASSSMGNEQFF
TRBV27	17	TRBJ2-5	CASSLLGPVGGGGTQYF
TRBV19	16	TRBJ2-1	CASSIGQGAVWNEQFF
TRBV2	13	TRBJ1-1	CASSRQGATEAFF
TRBV6-5	14	TRBJ1-2	CASSYQEGSNGYTF
TRBV19	17	TRBJ1-5	CASSIVKMDNSNQPQHF
TRBV2	14	TRBJ2-3	CASSAGLAARTQYF
TRBV20-1	14	TRBJ1-2	CSARDLFDGYGYTF
TRBV28	16	TRBJ2-7	CASQFTVGTGLGEQYF
TRBV29-1	14	TRBJ1-2	CSVEDWGQGGGYTF
TRBV27	15	TRBJ2-2	CASSFSVSGTGELFF
TRBV15	13	TRBJ2-7	CATSLGENYEQYF
TRBV24-1	17	TRBJ1-5	CATSDLQGAQGHQPQHF
TRBV6-1	15	TRBJ2-2	CASGSGGGFTGELFF
TRBV27	17	TRBJ1-5	CASSLGTPQGAGQPQHF
TRBV6-1	16	TRBJ2-6	CASSDGTYAGANVLTF
TRBV5-1	14	TRBJ2-5	CASSLLGGGETQYF
TRBV7-2	16	TRBJ2-3	CASSLGIPTWSDTQYF
TRBV5-5	13	TRBJ2-5	CASSLDRGGAQYF